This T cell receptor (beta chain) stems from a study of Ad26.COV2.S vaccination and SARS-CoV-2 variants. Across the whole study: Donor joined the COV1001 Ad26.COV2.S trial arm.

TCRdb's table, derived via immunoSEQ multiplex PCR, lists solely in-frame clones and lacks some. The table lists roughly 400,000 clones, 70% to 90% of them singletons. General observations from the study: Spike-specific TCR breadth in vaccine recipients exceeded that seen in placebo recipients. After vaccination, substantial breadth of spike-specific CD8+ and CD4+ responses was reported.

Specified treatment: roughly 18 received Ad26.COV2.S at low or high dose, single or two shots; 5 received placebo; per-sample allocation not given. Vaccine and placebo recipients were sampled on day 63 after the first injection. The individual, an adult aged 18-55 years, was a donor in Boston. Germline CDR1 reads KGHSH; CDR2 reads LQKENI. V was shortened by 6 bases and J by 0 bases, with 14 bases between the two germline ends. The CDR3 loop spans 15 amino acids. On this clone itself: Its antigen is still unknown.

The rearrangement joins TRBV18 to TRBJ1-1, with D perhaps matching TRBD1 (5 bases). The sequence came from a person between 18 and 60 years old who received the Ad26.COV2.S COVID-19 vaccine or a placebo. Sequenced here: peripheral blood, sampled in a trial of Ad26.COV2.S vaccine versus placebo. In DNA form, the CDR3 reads TGTGCCAGCTCCCTGAGCGGGACTTTGAACACTGAAGCTTTCTTT. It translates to CASSLSGTLNTEAFF.